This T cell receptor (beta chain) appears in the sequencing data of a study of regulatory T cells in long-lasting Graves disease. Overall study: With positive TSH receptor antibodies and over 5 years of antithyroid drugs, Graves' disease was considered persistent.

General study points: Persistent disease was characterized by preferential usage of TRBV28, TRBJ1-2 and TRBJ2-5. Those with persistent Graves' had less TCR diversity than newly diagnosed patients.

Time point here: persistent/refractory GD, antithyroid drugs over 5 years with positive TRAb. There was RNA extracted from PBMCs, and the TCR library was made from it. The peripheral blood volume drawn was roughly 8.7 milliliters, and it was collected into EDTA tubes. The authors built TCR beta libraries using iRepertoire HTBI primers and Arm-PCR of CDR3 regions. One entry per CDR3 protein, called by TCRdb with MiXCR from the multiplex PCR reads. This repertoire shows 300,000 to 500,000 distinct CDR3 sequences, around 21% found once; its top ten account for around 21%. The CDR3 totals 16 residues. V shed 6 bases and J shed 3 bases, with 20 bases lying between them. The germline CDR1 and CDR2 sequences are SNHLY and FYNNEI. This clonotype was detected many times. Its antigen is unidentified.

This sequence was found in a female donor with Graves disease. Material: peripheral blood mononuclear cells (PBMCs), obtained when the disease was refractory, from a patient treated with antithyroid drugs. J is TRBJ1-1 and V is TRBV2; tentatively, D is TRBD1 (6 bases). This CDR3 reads CASRGTNRRLDTEAFF. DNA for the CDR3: TGTGCCAGCAGGGGGACAAATAGACGGCTGGACACTGAAGCTTTCTTT.